This record looks at one T cell receptor (beta chain) sequence and its context. Its antigen is still unknown. Base qualities are not provided; no much larger clone lies one nucleotide away. The data are from a study of graft-versus-host responses after intestinal transplantation (dated by TCRdb to 2020 to 2023). In the study overall: Multivisceral, liver-intestinal, or isolated intestinal transplants were received by the recipients. After intestinal transplantation, graft-versus-host and host-versus-graft alloreactive T cell clones in the graft, circulation and bone marrow were tracked using bulk TCR-beta CDR3 sequencing. A cohort of around 25 intestinal transplant recipients, including one retransplant, was enrolled, and a few patients lacking pretransplant specimens were excluded. Samples from a few later patients were sequenced in-house on an Illumina MiSeq with MiXCR processing rather than by the commercial service. Alloreactive clones were identified by sequencing pre-transplant mixed lymphocyte reaction products and comparing these products with unstimulated pre-transplant donor and recipient T cells. Anti-thymocyte globulin induction was given to all recipients, followed by maintenance tacrolimus and steroids for 2 to 3 years. Donor T cell macrochimerism was defined as a peak of at least 4% donor T cells among recipient peripheral blood mononuclear cells. The study at large found these results: Peak levels of circulating GvH clones were associated with declines in HvG clones early after transplant. GvH clones turned up in recipient bone marrow, with some appearing earlier in ileal mucosa or blood, a pattern consistent with an intestinal mucosal origin. Conclusions were limited by the relatively low number and heterogeneity of intestinal transplant patients. Patients with donor T cell macrochimerism had high GvH to HvG T cell clonal ratios in their allografts.

Blood samples were collected up to 4 times in the first month after transplant and then at least monthly when available. Based on the germline V gene, the CDR1 and CDR2 sequences are SNHLY and FYNNEI. V sheds 3 bases and J sheds 0 bases, leaving 7 bases between their ends. CDR3 length: 14 amino acids, cysteine to phenylalanine. Only the CDR3 portion is preserved as DNA: 42 bases, with reading frame beginning at the first base. Libraries were prepared through the immunoSEQ multiplex PCR assay. High-throughput TCR-beta CDR3 sequencing of genomic DNA from most patients was performed by Adaptive Biotechnologies. Concerning the study's data processing: TCR sequencing data for around 19 patients were retrieved from Adaptive's ImmunoSEQ software; three other patients were processed with MiXCR and VDJtools. CDR3 nucleotide sequences shared between donor and recipient were removed because their origin could not be assigned. To count as alloreactive, a clone needed at least 2-fold expansion over unstimulated cells and a minimum CFSE-low frequency of 0.002% (template counts) or 0.001% (read counts). Clones detected in sequenced pre-transplant spleen, lymph node, or MLR CFSE-low populations of the donor or recipient were defined as mappable. The cumulative frequency of alloreactive clones was calculated as a percentage of all sequences, weighted by copy number. Entries here come from immuneACCESS through TCRdb and include only in-frame sequences with V and J called. Some clones fail to appear in such tables; in the studies checked, an unresolved V gene covers under half of the shortfall, and the cause of the remainder is unknown. V, J and clone size are taken as reported in that table, and D and trimming were inferred from the DNA itself. Across this sample there are roughly 56,000 clones, with under 95% seen only once. 2.7% of the sample goes to the ten largest clones.

This specimen was PBMCs, taken approximately four months after intestinal transplantation. The chain is encoded by TRBV2 joined to TRBJ2-3; no D segment can be confidently identified. This receptor was obtained from a human patient who received an intestinal transplant, so some T cells may come from the graft donor. DNA sequence: TGTGCCAGCAGTGACCCTAGAAGCACAGATACGCAGTATTTT. Its protein is CASSDPRSTDTQYF. Extended through the reference TRBV2 and TRBJ2-3 proteins, this CDR3 yields the full variable domain: EPEVTQTPSHQVTQMGQEVILRCVPISNHLYFYWYRQILGQKVEFLVSFYNNEISEKSEIFDDQFSVERPDGSNFTLKIRSTKLEDSAMYFCASSDPRSTDTQYFGPGTRLTVL.